This T cell receptor (beta chain) was recorded in a study of shared clonotypes between healthy human individuals. Findings of the study overall: The study found roughly 5% of naive CD4 clonotypes shared across a few donors.

CDR1 is MNHNY, CDR2 SVGAGI, per germline (reference sequence). V dropped 4 bases and J dropped 2; count of bases not matched to a gene: 5. This CDR3 spans 14 amino acids. On this clone: The antigen is not known.

Across several immunoSEQ plates, the genomic DNA of each subset was split evenly. Replicate PCRs run on sorted subsets employed 200 ng DNA, 25,000 to 35,000 T cell genomes. Profiled with immunoSEQ multiplex PCR; TCRdb holds only in-frame clones, not every one. The table records millions of clones, approximately 90% of them present only once. The TCR was taken from a man in his late teens or twenties in good health. Sequencing was carried out using naive CD4+ T cells sorted from blood. Indicated subset: CD45RA+ positively selected. The genes are TRBV6-6 and TRBJ2-7; TRBD1 agrees at 7 bases. The CDR3 loop reads CASSSFQGAYEQYF. In DNA, the CDR3 is TGTGCCAGCAGTTCCTTCCAGGGGGCCTACGAGCAGTACTTC.